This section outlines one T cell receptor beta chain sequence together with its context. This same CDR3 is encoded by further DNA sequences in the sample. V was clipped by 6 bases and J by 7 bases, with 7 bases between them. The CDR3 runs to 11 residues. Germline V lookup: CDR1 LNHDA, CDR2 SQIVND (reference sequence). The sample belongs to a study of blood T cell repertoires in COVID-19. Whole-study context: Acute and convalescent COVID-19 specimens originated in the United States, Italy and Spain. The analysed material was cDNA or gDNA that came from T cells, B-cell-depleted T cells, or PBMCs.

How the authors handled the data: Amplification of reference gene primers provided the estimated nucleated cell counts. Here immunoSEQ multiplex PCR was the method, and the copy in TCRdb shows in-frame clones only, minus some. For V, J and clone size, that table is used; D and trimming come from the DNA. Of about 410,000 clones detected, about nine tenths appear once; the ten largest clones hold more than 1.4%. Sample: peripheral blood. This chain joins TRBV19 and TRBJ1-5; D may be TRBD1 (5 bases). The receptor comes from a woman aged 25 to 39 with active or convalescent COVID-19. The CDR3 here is CASSRGQPQHF. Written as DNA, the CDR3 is TGTGCCAGTAGCCGGGGGCAGCCCCAGCATTTT. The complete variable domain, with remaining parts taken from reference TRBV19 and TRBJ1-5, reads DGGITQSPKYLFRKEGQNVTLSCEQNLNHDAMYWYRQDPGQGLRLIYYSQIVNDFQKGDIAEGYSVSREKKESFPLTVTSAQKNPTAFYLCASSRGQPQHFGDGTRLSIL.